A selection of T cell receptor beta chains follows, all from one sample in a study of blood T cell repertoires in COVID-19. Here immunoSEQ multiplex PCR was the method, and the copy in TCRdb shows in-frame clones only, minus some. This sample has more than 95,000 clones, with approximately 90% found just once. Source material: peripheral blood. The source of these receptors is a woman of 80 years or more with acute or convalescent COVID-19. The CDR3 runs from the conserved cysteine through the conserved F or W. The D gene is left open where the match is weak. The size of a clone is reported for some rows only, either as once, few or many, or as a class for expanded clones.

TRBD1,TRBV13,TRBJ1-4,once,TGTGCCAGCAGCTTAGGGACAGGGATGGATGAAAAACTGTTTTTT,CASSLGTGMDEKLFF
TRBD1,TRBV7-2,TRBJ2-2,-,TGTGCCAGCAACCTAGGACAGGTCGGGGAGCTGTTTTTT,CASNLGQVGELFF
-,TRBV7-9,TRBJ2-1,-,TGTGCCAGCAGCGTACAACGGGGTAGCGGCTACAATGAGCAGTTCTTC,CASSVQRGSGYNEQFF
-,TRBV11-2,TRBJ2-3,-,TGTGCCAGCAGCTCCGGACTGTCCTCTACGCAGTATTTT,CASSSGLSSTQYF
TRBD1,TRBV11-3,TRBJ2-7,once,TGTGCCAGCAGCTATTCATCCCAGGGGGCGGATGGCGAGCAGTACTTC,CASSYSSQGADGEQYF
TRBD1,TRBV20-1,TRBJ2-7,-,TGCAGTGCTAGTAGGGAGGACAGGGGAAACGAGCAGTACTTC,CSASREDRGNEQYF
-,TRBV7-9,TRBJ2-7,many,TGTGCCAGCACCCCCTTGGGGGGCTACGAGCAGTACTTC,CASTPLGGYEQYF
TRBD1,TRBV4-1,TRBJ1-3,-,TGCGCCAGCAGCCCGGGACAGGGGATCGGAAACACCATATATTTT,CASSPGQGIGNTIYF
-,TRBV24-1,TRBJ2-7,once,TGTGCCACCAGTGATTTGCATTATCTGCGTATAAGGTCATATTCCTTAGGAGGCTCCTACGAGCAGTACTTC,CATSDLHYLRIRSYSLGGSYEQYF
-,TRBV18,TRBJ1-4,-,TGTGCCAGCTCAATGGAGGGGCTGGAAAAACTGTTTTTT,CASSMEGLEKLFF
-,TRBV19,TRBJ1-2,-,TGTGCCAGTACCCGGGGGGCGTTCCGGAGAGCTAACTATGGCTACACCTTC,CASTRGAFRRANYGYTF
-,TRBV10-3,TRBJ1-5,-,TGTGCCATCAGTGGCAGGGTGGGACAGCCCCAGCATTTT,CAISGRVGQPQHF
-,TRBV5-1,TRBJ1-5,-,TGCGCCAGCAGCGCGGGTCCTAGCAATCAGCCCCAGCATTTT,CASSAGPSNQPQHF
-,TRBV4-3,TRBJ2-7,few,TGCGCCAGCAGCCAAGTCCCCGACAGTGGCGAGCAGTACTTC,CASSQVPDSGEQYF
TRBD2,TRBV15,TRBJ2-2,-,TGTGCCACCAGCAGAGAGCTGCGGACTAGCGGGGTTAGGAACACCGGGGAGCTGTTTTTT,CATSRELRTSGVRNTGELFF
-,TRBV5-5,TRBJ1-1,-,TGTGCCAGCAGCTCGGGCGGGGGTTCGGCGAGAACTGAAGCTTTCTTT,CASSSGGGSARTEAFF
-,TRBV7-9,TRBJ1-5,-,TGTGCCAGCAGCTTTGAACAGGGTCAGCCCCAGCATTTT,CASSFEQGQPQHF
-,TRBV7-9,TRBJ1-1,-,TGTGCCAGCAGCTTAAAACTGGGGCCGAGCACTGAAGCTTTCTTT,CASSLKLGPSTEAFF
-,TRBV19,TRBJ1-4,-,TGTGCCAGTAGAGCAGGGGTGGGAGCAACTAATGAAAAACTGTTTTTT,CASRAGVGATNEKLFF
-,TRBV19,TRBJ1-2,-,TGTGCCAGTAGGCCTGCGGGCGGTGGCTATGGCTACACCTTC,CASRPAGGGYGYTF
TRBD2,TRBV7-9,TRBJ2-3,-,TGTGCCAGCAGCTCCGGACTAGCGTCTGATACGCAGTATTTT,CASSSGLASDTQYF
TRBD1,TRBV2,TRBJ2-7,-,TGTGCCAGCGCTGGGACAGGGTACTCCGAGCAGTACTTC,CASAGTGYSEQYF
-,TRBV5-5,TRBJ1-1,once,TGTGCCAGCAGCCCCGTTCGGACTGAAGCTTTCTTT,CASSPVRTEAFF
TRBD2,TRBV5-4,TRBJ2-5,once,TGTGCCAGCAGCGGACGGGGGGGGCCAGAGACCCAGTACTTC,CASSGRGGPETQYF
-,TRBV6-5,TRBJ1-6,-,TGTGCCAGCAGTTACTCGTCCAGCTCCTATAATTCACCCCTCCACTTT,CASSYSSSSYNSPLHF
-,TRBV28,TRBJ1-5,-,TGTGCCAGCAGTTTACTGAATCAGCCCCAGCATTTT,CASSLLNQPQHF
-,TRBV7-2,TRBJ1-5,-,TGTGCCAGCAGCAACACCGATCAGCCCCAGCATTTT,CASSNTDQPQHF
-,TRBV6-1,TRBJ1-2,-,TGTGCCAGCAGTGAAGGATCCCCTATGGCGGGCTATGGCTACACCTTC,CASSEGSPMAGYGYTF